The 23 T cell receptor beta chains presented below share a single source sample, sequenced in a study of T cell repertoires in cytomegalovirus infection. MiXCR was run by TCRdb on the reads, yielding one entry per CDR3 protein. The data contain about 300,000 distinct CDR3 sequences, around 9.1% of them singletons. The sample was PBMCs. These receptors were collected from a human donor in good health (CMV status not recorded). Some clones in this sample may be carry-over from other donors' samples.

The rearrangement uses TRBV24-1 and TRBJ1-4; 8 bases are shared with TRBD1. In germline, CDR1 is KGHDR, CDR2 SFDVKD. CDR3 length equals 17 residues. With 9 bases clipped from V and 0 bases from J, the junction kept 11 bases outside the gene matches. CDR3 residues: CATATGDHSATNEKLFF. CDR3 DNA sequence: TGTGCCACCGCGACAGGGGACCATTCTGCAACTAATGAAAAACTGTTTTTT.

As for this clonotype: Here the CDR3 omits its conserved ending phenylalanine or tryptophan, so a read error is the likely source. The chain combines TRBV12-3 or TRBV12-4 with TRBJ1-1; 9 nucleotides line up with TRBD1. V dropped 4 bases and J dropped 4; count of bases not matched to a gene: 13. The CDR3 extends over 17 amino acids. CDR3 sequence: CASSSRGQVDRGTEAFL. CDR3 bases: TGTGCCAGCAGTTCTAGAGGACAGGTGGACAGGGGCACTGAAGCTTTCTTA.

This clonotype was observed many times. CDR3 loop: CASSTTGMMETQYF. The CDR3 region has the DNA TGTGCCAGCAGCACGACAGGGATGATGGAGACCCAGTACTTC. This rearrangement joins TRBV7-2 to TRBJ2-5, with TRBD1 identical over 7 bases. The CDR3 consists of 14 residues. Losses at the gene ends were 5 bases for V and 5 bases for J; bases not matched to a gene: 8. CDR1 is SGHTA, CDR2 FQGNSA, per germline. Looking up the rest from reference TRBV7-2 and TRBJ2-5 gives the full variable domain: GAGVSQSPSNKVTEKGKDVELRCDPISGHTALYWYRQSLGQGLEFLIYFQGNSAPDKSGLPSDRFSAERTGGSVSTLTIQRTQQEDSAVYLCASSTTGMMETQYFGPGTRLLVL.

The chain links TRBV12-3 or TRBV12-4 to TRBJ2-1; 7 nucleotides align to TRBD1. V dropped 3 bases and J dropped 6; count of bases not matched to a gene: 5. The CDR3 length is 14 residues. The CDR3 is CASSLGTESNEQFF. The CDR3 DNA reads TGTGCCAGCAGTTTGGGGACAGAATCCAATGAGCAGTTCTTC.

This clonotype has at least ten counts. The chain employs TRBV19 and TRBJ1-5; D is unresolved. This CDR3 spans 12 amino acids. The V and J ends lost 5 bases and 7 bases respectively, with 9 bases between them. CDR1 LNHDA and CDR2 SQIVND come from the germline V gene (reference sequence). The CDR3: CASSSFGQPQHF. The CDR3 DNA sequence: TGTGCCAGTAGTTCCTTTGGGCAGCCCCAGCATTTT.

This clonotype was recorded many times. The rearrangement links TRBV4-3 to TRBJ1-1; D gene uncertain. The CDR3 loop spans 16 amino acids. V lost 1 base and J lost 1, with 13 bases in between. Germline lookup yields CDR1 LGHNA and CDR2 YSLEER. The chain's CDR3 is CASSQGSLRGNTEAFF. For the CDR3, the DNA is TGCGCCAGCAGCCAAGGATCCCTCCGGGGGAACACTGAAGCTTTCTTT.

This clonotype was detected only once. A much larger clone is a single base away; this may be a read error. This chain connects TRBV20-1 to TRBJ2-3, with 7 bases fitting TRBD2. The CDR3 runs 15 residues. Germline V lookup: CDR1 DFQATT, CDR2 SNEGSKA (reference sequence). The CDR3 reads CSARDEQRGTDTQCF. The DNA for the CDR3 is TGCAGTGCTAGAGATGAGCAGCGGGGTACAGATACGCAGTGTTTT.

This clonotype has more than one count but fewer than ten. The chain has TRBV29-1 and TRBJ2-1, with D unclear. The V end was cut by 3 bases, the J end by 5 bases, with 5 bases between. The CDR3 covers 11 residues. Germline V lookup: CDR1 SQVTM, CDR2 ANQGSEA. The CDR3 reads CSVDRNNEQFF. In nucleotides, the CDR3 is TGCAGCGTTGATAGGAACAATGAGCAGTTCTTC.

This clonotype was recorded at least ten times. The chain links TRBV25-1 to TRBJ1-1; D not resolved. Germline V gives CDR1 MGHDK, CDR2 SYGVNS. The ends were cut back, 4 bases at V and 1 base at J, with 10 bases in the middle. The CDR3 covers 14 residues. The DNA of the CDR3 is TGTGCCAGCAGTGGTGACCGTGCGAACACTGAAGCTTTCTTT. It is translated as CASSGDRANTEAFF.

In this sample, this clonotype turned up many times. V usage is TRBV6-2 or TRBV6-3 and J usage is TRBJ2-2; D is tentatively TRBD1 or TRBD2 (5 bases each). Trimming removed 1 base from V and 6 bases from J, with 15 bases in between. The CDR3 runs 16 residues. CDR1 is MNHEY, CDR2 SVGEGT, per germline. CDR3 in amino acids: CASSYWGSRDSGELFF. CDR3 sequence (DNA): TGTGCCAGCAGTTACTGGGGGAGTCGCGATTCCGGGGAGCTGTTTTTT.

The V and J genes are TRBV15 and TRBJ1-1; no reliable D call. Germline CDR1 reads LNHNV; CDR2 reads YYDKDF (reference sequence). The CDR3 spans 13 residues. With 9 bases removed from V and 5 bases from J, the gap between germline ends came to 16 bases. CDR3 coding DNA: TGTGCCACTAAAAAGAGGGTAAAAACTGAAGCTTTCTTT. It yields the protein CATKKRVKTEAFF.

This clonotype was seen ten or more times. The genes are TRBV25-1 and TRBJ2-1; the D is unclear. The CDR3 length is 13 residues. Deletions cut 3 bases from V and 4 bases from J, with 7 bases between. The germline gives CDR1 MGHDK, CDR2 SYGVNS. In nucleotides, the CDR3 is TGTGCCAGCAGTGACGGTGGTTACAATGAGCAGTTCTTC. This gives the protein CASSDGGYNEQFF.

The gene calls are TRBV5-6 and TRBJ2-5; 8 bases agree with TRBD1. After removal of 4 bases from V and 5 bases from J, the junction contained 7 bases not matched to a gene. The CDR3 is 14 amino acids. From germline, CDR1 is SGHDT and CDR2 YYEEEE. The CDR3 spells CASSMGTGGETQYF. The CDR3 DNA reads TGTGCCAGCAGCATGGGGACAGGAGGGGAGACCCAGTACTTC.

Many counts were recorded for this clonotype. The CDR3 DNA reads TGCAGTGCTAGAGTTTCCCAGCCGACAGGCCCAAAAGGGGAAACTAATGGCTACACCTTC. Protein product: CSARVSQPTGPKGETNGYTF. The rearrangement links TRBV20-1 to TRBJ1-2; a possible D gene is TRBD1 (6 bases). The CDR3 extends over 20 amino acids. V gave up 1 base and J gave up 6 bases, with 33 bases separating them. CDR1 is DFQATT, CDR2 SNEGSKA, per germline (reference sequence).

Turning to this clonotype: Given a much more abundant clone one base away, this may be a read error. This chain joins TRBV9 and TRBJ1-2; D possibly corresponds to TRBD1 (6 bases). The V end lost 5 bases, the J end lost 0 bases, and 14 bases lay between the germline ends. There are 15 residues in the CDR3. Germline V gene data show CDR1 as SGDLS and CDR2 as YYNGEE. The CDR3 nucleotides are TGTGCCAGCAGTCGTGATGACAGGCCTAACTATGGCTACACCTTC. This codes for CASSRDDRPNYGYTF.

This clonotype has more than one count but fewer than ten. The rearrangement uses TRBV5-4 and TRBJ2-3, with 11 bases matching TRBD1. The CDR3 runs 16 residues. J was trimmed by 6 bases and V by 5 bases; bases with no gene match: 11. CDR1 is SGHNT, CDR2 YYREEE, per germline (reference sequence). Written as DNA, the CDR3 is TGTGCCAGCAGTACCGGGACAGGGGGACAAGGGGATACGCAGTATTTT. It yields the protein CASSTGTGGQGDTQYF.

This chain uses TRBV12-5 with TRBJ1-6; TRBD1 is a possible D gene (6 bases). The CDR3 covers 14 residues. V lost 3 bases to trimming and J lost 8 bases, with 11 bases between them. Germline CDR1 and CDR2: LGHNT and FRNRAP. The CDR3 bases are TGTGCTAGTGGTTTCGGGGGGCCGGATTCACCCCTCCACTTT. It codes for CASGFGGPDSPLHF.

CDR3 residues: CSGLGQSKNIQYF. The CDR3, as DNA: TGCAGTGGGCTGGGACAGTCTAAAAACATTCAGTACTTC. The genes are TRBV20-1 and TRBJ2-4; TRBD1 matches at 7 bases. The CDR3 extends over 13 amino acids. V dropped 7 bases and J dropped 4; count of bases not matched to a gene: 7. Germline V gives CDR1 DFQATT, CDR2 SNEGSKA (reference sequence).

CDR3 DNA sequence: TGTGCCAGCAGCGACAGGGGGCACACAGATACGCAGTATTTT. This gives the protein CASSDRGHTDTQYF. V gene TRBV6-2 or TRBV6-3 combines with J gene TRBJ2-3, with TRBD1 identical over 10 bases. This CDR3 is built from 14 residues. V lost 6 bases, J lost 2 bases, and 2 bases stayed unmatched. Germline assignment: CDR1 MNHEY and CDR2 SVGEGT.

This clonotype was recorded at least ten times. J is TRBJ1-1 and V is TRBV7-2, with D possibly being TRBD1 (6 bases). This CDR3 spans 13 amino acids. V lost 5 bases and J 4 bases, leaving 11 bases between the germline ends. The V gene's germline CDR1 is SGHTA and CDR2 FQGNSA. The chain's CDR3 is CASSLTGPTEAFF. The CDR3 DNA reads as TGTGCCAGCAGCCTGACAGGTCCCACTGAAGCTTTCTTT.

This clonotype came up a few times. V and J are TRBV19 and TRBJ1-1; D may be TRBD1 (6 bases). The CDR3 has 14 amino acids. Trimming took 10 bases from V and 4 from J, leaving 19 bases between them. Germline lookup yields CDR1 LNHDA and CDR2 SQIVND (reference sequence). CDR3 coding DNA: TGTGCCACCCATGTGGGGGGGCTTGGCACTGAAGCTTTCTTT. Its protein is CATHVGGLGTEAFF.

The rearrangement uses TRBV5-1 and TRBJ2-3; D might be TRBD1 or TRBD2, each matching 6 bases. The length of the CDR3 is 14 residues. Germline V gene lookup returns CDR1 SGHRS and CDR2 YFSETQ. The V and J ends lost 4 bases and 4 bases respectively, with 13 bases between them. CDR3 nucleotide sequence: TGCGCCAGCAGCAGGGACACGGGGGCAGATACGCAGTATTTT. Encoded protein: CASSRDTGADTQYF.

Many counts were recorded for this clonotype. The CDR3 spells CASRGPGDEDTEAFF. The CDR3 coding sequence is TGTGCCAGCAGGGGGCCCGGGGATGAGGACACTGAAGCTTTCTTT. The gene calls are TRBV28 and TRBJ1-1; possible D gene TRBD1, 5 bases. Trimming removed 6 bases at V and 3 bases at J, with 17 bases between. The germline CDR1 and CDR2 sequences are MDHEN and SYDVKM. The CDR3 is 15 residues long.